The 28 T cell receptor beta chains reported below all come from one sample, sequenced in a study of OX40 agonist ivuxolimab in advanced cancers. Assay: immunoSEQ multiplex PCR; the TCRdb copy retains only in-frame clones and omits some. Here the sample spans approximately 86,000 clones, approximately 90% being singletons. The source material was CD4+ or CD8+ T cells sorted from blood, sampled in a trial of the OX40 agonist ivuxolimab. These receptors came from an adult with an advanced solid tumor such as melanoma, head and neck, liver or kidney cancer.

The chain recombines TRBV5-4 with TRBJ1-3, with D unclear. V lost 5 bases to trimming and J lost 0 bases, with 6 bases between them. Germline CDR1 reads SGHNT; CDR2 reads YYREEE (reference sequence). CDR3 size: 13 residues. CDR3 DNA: TGTGCCAGCAGAGGGAACTCTGGAAACACCATATATTTT. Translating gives CASRGNSGNTIYF.

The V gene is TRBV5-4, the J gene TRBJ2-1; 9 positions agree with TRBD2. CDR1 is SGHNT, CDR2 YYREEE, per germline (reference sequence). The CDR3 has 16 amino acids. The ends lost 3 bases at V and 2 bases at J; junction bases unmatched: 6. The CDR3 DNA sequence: TGTGCCAGCAGCTCCTCTAGCGGGAAGACCTACAATGAGCAGTTCTTC. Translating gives CASSSSSGKTYNEQFF.

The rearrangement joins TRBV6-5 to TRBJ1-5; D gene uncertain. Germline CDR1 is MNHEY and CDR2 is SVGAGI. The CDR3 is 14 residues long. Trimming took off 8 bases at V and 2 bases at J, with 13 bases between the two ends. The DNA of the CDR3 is TGTGCCAGCCAATTGTCAACGGGCAATCAGCCCCAGCATTTT. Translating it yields CASQLSTGNQPQHF.

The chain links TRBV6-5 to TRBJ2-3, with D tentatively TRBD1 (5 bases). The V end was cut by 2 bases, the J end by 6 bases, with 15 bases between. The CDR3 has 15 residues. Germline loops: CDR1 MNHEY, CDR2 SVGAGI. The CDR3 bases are TGTGCCAGCAGTTACCAAAGAACAGGAGTGGATACGCAGTATTTT. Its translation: CASSYQRTGVDTQYF.

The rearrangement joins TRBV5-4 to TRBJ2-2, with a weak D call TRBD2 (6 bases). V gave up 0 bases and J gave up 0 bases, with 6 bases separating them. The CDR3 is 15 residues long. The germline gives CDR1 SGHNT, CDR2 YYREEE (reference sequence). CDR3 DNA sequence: TGTGCCAGCAGCTTGGGCGGGGCGAACACCGGGGAGCTGTTTTTT. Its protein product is CASSLGGANTGELFF.

The CDR3 sequence is CASGPGLAGVAYNEQFF. Here the CDR3 DNA reads TGTGCCAGCGGACCGGGACTAGCGGGAGTGGCCTACAATGAGCAGTTCTTC. This chain links TRBV5-4 with TRBJ2-1, with 14 bases fitting TRBD2. Germline CDR1 reads SGHNT; CDR2 reads YYREEE (reference sequence). Trimming removed 7 bases from V and 2 bases from J; junction bases left unmatched: 8. The CDR3 runs to 17 residues.

CDR3 DNA sequence: TGTGCCAGCAGTTTTTCGGGGGTTGGGACAGGGGAATTCTATGGCTACACCTTC. Its translation: CASSFSGVGTGEFYGYTF. The rearrangement uses TRBV28 and TRBJ1-2; TRBD1 aligns across 10 bases. The CDR3 is 18 residues long. V dropped 3 bases and J dropped 4; count of bases not matched to a gene: 14. Germline V gene data show CDR1 as MDHEN and CDR2 as SYDVKM.

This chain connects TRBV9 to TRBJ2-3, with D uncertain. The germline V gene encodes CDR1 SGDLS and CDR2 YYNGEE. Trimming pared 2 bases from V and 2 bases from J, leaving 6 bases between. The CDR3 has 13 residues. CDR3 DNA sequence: TGTGCCAGCAGCGTCCTCTTCACAGATACGCAGTATTTT. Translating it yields CASSVLFTDTQYF.

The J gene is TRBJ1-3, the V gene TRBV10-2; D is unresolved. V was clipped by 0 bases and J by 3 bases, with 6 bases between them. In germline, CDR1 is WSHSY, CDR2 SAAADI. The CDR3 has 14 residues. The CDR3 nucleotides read TGCGCCAGCAGTGAGTCGGAGGGTGGAAACACCATATATTTT. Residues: CASSESEGGNTIYF.

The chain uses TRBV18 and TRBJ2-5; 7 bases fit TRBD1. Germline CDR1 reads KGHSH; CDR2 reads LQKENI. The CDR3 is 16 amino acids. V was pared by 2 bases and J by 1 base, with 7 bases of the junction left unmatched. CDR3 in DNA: TGTGCCAGCTCACCAACCCAGACAGGGCTCCAAGAGACCCAGTACTTC. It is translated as CASSPTQTGLQETQYF.

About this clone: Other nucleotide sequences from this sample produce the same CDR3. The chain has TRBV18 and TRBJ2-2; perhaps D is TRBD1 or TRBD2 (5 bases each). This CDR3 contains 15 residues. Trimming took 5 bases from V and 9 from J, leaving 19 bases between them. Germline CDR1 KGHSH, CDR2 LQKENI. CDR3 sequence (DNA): TGTGCCAGCTCATCCCTAGGAGAACCGGGGCGGGAGCTGTTTTTT. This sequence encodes CASSSLGEPGRELFF.

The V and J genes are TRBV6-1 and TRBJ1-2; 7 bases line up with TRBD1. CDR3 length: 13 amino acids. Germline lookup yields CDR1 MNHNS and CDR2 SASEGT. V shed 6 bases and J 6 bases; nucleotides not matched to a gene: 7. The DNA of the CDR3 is TGTGCCAGCAGCCGACAGGGTTTGGATGGCTACACCTTC. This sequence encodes CASSRQGLDGYTF.

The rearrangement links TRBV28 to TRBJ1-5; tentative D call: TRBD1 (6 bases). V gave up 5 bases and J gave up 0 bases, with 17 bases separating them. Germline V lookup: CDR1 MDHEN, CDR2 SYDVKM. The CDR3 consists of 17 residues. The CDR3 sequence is CASSPIGGQVSNQPQHF. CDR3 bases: TGTGCCAGCAGTCCCATCGGGGGGCAGGTTAGCAATCAGCCCCAGCATTTT.

The CDR3 loop reads CASSHPAGSYEQYF. The CDR3 DNA reads TGCGCCAGCAGCCACCCAGCGGGGTCCTACGAGCAGTACTTC. The chain recombines TRBV4-1 with TRBJ2-7; 7 bases agree with TRBD2. The CDR3 totals 14 residues. V shed 3 bases and J 1 base; nucleotides not matched to a gene: 3. Germline V CDR1 and CDR2: MGHRA, YSYEKL.

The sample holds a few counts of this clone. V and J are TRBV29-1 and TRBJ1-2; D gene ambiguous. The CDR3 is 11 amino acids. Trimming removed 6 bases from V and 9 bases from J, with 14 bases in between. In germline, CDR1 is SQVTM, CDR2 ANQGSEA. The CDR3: CSVAERNSYTF. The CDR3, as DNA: TGCAGCGTCGCGGAGCGTAACAGCTACACCTTC.

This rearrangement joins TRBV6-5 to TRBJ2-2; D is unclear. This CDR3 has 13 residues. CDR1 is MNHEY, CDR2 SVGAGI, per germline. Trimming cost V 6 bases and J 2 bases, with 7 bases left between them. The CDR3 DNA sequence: TGTGCCAGCAGGGCTAGAAACACCGGGGAGCTGTTTTTT. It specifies CASRARNTGELFF.

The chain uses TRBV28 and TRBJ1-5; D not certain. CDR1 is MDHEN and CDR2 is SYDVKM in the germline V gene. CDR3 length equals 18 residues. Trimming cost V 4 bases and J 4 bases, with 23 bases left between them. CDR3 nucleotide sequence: TGTGCCAGCAGTTCCCCCTCCAAAAGGACTACGAAAAATCAGCCCCAGCATTTT. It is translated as CASSSPSKRTTKNQPQHF.

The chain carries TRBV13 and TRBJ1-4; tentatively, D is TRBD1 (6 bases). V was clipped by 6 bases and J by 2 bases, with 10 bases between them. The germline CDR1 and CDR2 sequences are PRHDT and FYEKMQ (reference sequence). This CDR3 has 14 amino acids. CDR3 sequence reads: CASRRGATNEKLFF. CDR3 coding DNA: TGTGCCAGCAGACGGGGGGCCACTAATGAAAAACTGTTTTTT.

The DNA of the CDR3 is TGTGCCAGCAGCTTAGCCCAGGGGTCTGGCTACACCTTC. Translated: CASSLAQGSGYTF. This chain links TRBV13 with TRBJ1-2; perhaps TRBD1 as D (6 bases). From germline, CDR1 is PRHDT and CDR2 FYEKMQ (reference sequence). This CDR3 is built from 13 residues. V lost 1 base to trimming and J lost 7 bases, with 10 bases between them.

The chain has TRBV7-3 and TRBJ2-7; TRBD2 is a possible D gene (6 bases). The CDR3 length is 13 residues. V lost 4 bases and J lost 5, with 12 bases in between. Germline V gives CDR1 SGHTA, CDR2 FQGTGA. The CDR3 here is CASSSGVGNEQYF. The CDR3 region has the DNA TGTGCCAGCAGCTCGGGGGTCGGGAACGAGCAGTACTTC.

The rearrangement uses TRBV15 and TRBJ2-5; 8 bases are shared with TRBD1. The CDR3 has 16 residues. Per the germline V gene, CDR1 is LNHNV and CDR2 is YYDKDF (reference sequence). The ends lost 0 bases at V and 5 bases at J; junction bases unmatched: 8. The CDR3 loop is CATSRDLDREYETQYF. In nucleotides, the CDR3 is TGTGCCACCAGCAGAGATCTGGACAGGGAGTATGAGACCCAGTACTTC.

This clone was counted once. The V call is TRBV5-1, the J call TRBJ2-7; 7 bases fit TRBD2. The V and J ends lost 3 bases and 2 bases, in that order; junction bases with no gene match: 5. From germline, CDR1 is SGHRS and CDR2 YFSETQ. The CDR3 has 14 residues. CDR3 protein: CASSWRGLAYEQYF. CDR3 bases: TGCGCCAGCAGCTGGAGAGGACTAGCCTACGAGCAGTACTTC.

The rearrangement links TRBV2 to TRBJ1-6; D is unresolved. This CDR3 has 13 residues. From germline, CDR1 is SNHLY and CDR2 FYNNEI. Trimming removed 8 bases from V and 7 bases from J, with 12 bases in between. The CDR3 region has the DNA TGTGCCAGCCAAGAACGGGAGAATTCACCCCTCCACTTT. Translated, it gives CASQERENSPLHF.

The chain's CDR3 is CASSLVAGDGYTF. CDR3 nucleotide sequence: TGCGCCAGCAGCTTGGTGGCAGGGGATGGCTACACCTTC. The chain employs TRBV5-1 and TRBJ1-2; TRBD1 is a possible D gene (6 bases). This CDR3 comprises 13 residues. Germline assignment: CDR1 SGHRS and CDR2 YFSETQ. The germline V and J ends were trimmed by 0 bases and 6 bases, with 9 bases remaining between them.

The chain's CDR3 is CASSLGGSGSDTQYF. The CDR3 DNA reads TGTGCCAGCAGCTTGGGGGGTAGCGGGTCAGATACGCAGTATTTT. V and J are TRBV5-4 and TRBJ2-3; 7 bases align to TRBD2. The J segment lost 4 bases and the V segment lost 0 bases, leaving 5 bases of the junction unmatched. The germline V gene encodes CDR1 SGHNT and CDR2 YYREEE (reference sequence). The CDR3 totals 15 residues.

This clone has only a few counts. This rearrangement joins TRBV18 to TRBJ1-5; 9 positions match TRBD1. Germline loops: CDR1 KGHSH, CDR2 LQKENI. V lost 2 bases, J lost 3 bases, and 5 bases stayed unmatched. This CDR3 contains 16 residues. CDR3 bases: TGTGCCAGCTCACCAGCAGACAGGGGGGACAATCAGCCCCAGCATTTT. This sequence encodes CASSPADRGDNQPQHF.

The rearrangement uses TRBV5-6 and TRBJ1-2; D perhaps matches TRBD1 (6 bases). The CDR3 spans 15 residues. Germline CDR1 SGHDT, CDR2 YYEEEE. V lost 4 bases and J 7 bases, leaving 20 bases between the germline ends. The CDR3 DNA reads TGTGCCAGCAGCCTAGATCGGGGGGCGACGATTGGCTACACCTTC. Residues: CASSLDRGATIGYTF.

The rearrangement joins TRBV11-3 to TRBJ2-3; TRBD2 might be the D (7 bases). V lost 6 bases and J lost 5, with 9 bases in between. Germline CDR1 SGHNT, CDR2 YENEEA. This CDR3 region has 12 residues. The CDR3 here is CASRRGGDTQYF. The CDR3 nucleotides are TGTGCCAGCAGGAGGGGGGGAGATACGCAGTATTTT. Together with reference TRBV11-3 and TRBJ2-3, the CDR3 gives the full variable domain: EAGVVQSPRYKIIEKKQPVAFWCNPISGHNTLYWYLQNLGQGPELLIRYENEEAVDDSQLPKDRFSAERLKGVDSTLKIQPAELGDSAVYLCASRRGGDTQYFGPGTRLTVL.